A selection of T cell receptor beta chains follows, all from one sample in a study of blood T cell repertoires in COVID-19. TCRdb keeps only in-frame clones here, not all; method: immunoSEQ multiplex PCR. The table has around 320,000 clones, 65% to 90% seen once. The sequencing sample was made of peripheral blood. These receptors were collected from a human donor in a cohort sampled during active COVID-19. Each CDR3 is given without its conserved first and last residue. Each record gives: CDR3 protein, J gene, V gene, D gene. A D gene is named only where the DNA matches it firmly.

CDR3aa: ASSLGASGGASSDTQY
j_gene: TRBJ2-3
v_gene: TRBV5-1
d_gene: TRBD2

CDR3aa: ASSWDTEKLF
j_gene: TRBJ1-4
v_gene: TRBV5-1
d_gene: -

CDR3aa: ASSHRTGDSPLH
j_gene: TRBJ1-6
v_gene: TRBV11-1
d_gene: TRBD1

CDR3aa: ASGFSRKAF
j_gene: TRBJ1-1
v_gene: TRBV6-5
d_gene: -

CDR3aa: AWTTGPGGANVLT
j_gene: TRBJ2-6
v_gene: TRBV30
d_gene: -

CDR3aa: SASLPTSSYEQY
j_gene: TRBJ2-7
v_gene: TRBV20-1
d_gene: -

CDR3aa: ASSPGTGGTGELF
j_gene: TRBJ2-2
v_gene: TRBV3-1/TRBV3-2
d_gene: TRBD1

CDR3aa: ASSLPHISNTEAF
j_gene: TRBJ1-1
v_gene: TRBV7-8
d_gene: -

CDR3aa: ASSPPGLAGGTDTQY
j_gene: TRBJ2-3
v_gene: TRBV5-5
d_gene: TRBD2

CDR3aa: ASSPGLAGVNEQF
j_gene: TRBJ2-1
v_gene: TRBV7-2
d_gene: TRBD2

CDR3aa: ASSPTGERGYT
j_gene: TRBJ1-2
v_gene: TRBV25-1
d_gene: TRBD1

CDR3aa: SAWTGGFDYGYT
j_gene: TRBJ1-2
v_gene: TRBV29-1
d_gene: TRBD1

CDR3aa: ASSGTGGSPLH
j_gene: TRBJ1-6
v_gene: TRBV5-1
d_gene: -

CDR3aa: ASTGQGNEKLF
j_gene: TRBJ1-4
v_gene: TRBV10-3
d_gene: TRBD1

CDR3aa: ASRGTGGEKLF
j_gene: TRBJ1-4
v_gene: TRBV2
d_gene: TRBD1

CDR3aa: ASSLEAGGLYGYT
j_gene: TRBJ1-2
v_gene: TRBV5-4
d_gene: TRBD1

CDR3aa: AWSTGLREKLF
j_gene: TRBJ1-4
v_gene: TRBV30
d_gene: -

CDR3aa: ASSAGTEAF
j_gene: TRBJ1-1
v_gene: TRBV2
d_gene: -

CDR3aa: ATSRSLRGTGTANYGYT
j_gene: TRBJ1-2
v_gene: TRBV15
d_gene: TRBD1

CDR3aa: ASSPVNQETQY
j_gene: TRBJ2-5
v_gene: TRBV6-5
d_gene: -

CDR3aa: ASSSDSGLGEKLF
j_gene: TRBJ1-4
v_gene: TRBV9
d_gene: -

CDR3aa: ATSEQGNYNEQF
j_gene: TRBJ2-1
v_gene: TRBV24-1
d_gene: TRBD1

CDR3aa: ASKGQAKGKLF
j_gene: TRBJ1-4
v_gene: TRBV12-3/TRBV12-4
d_gene: TRBD1

CDR3aa: ASSQDSYDTDTQY
j_gene: TRBJ2-3
v_gene: TRBV5-1
d_gene: -

CDR3aa: ASSSQPPRPYNEQF
j_gene: TRBJ2-1
v_gene: TRBV7-9
d_gene: -

CDR3aa: ASSIGTAGGYEQY
j_gene: TRBJ2-7
v_gene: TRBV19
d_gene: TRBD1

CDR3aa: ASSPGQGSSGYT
j_gene: TRBJ1-2
v_gene: TRBV3-1/TRBV3-2
d_gene: TRBD1

CDR3aa: ATSDSSGQY
j_gene: TRBJ2-7
v_gene: TRBV24-1
d_gene: -

CDR3aa: SGGQGMNTEAF
j_gene: TRBJ1-1
v_gene: TRBV29-1
d_gene: TRBD1

CDR3aa: ATTGHTVEKLF
j_gene: TRBJ1-4
v_gene: TRBV2
d_gene: -

CDR3aa: ASSFSPGQSSGNTIY
j_gene: TRBJ1-3
v_gene: TRBV7-9
d_gene: -

CDR3aa: ASSLFGRPEKLF
j_gene: TRBJ1-4
v_gene: TRBV7-2
d_gene: -

CDR3aa: ASSFPDQTGANT
j_gene: TRBJ1-2
v_gene: TRBV5-1
d_gene: TRBD1

CDR3aa: ASGRTRNTEAF
j_gene: TRBJ1-1
v_gene: TRBV6-5
d_gene: -

CDR3aa: SVNGQNTEAF
j_gene: TRBJ1-1
v_gene: TRBV29-1
d_gene: -

CDR3aa: ASSPWASGGNTGELF
j_gene: TRBJ2-2
v_gene: TRBV7-8
d_gene: TRBD2

CDR3aa: ASSPLAFSNYGYT
j_gene: TRBJ1-2
v_gene: TRBV18
d_gene: -

CDR3aa: ASSFGGGFYGYT
j_gene: TRBJ1-2
v_gene: TRBV5-1
d_gene: -

CDR3aa: ASRAGQGRTGELF
j_gene: TRBJ2-2
v_gene: TRBV2
d_gene: TRBD1

CDR3aa: ASSLAGGSGNTIY
j_gene: TRBJ1-3
v_gene: TRBV5-1
d_gene: -

CDR3aa: ASSETLAGVTDTQY
j_gene: TRBJ2-3
v_gene: TRBV2
d_gene: TRBD2

CDR3aa: ASSLTGHGNTIY
j_gene: TRBJ1-3
v_gene: TRBV5-1
d_gene: -

CDR3aa: ASSTVTGFGSPLH
j_gene: TRBJ1-6
v_gene: TRBV5-1
d_gene: TRBD1

CDR3aa: ASSYAGGNENTIY
j_gene: TRBJ1-3
v_gene: TRBV6-5
d_gene: TRBD1

CDR3aa: ASEDSNTGELF
j_gene: TRBJ2-2
v_gene: TRBV27
d_gene: -

CDR3aa: AIGQALGEQY
j_gene: TRBJ2-7
v_gene: TRBV10-3
d_gene: TRBD1

CDR3aa: ASSSAGQGNIQY
j_gene: TRBJ2-4
v_gene: TRBV13
d_gene: TRBD1

CDR3aa: ASSPRHKASGGADTQY
j_gene: TRBJ2-3
v_gene: TRBV9
d_gene: TRBD2

CDR3aa: ASILPAGAKGNTIY
j_gene: TRBJ1-3
v_gene: TRBV2
d_gene: -

CDR3aa: ASSFGDTEAF
j_gene: TRBJ1-1
v_gene: TRBV28
d_gene: -

CDR3aa: ARQGAYNEQF
j_gene: TRBJ2-1
v_gene: TRBV2
d_gene: TRBD1

CDR3aa: ASRGTGRWDTEAF
j_gene: TRBJ1-1
v_gene: TRBV2
d_gene: TRBD1

CDR3aa: ASSIDGFGSPLH
j_gene: TRBJ1-6
v_gene: TRBV19
d_gene: -

CDR3aa: SASKVSLQAFYGYT
j_gene: TRBJ1-2
v_gene: TRBV20-1
d_gene: -

CDR3aa: ASSPGGSNQPQH
j_gene: TRBJ1-5
v_gene: TRBV5-4
d_gene: -

CDR3aa: ASSDQDSYGYT
j_gene: TRBJ1-2
v_gene: TRBV10-1
d_gene: -

CDR3aa: ASSLYQGSYEQY
j_gene: TRBJ2-7
v_gene: TRBV18
d_gene: -

CDR3aa: ASSPNGFLVSGANVLT
j_gene: TRBJ2-6
v_gene: TRBV13
d_gene: -

CDR3aa: ASNFGLSVETQY
j_gene: TRBJ2-5
v_gene: TRBV5-1
d_gene: -